These 8 T cell receptor beta chains share one sample of origin, sequenced in a study of T cell responses to AZD1222 COVID-19 vaccine. Sequencing was performed with immunoSEQ multiplex PCR; in TCRdb, only in-frame clones are kept and a portion is missing. The data hold about 96,000 clones, with about 88% observed a single time. This material consisted of peripheral blood, taken on day 0 of AZD1222 vaccination. These receptors were taken from an adult in good health.

The chain uses TRBV6-2 or TRBV6-3 and TRBJ2-5; D is unresolved. Germline V lookup: CDR1 MNHEY, CDR2 SVGEGT. This CDR3 spans 13 amino acids. V lost 2 bases, J lost 2 bases, and 6 bases lay in between. The CDR3 DNA sequence: TGTGCCAGCAGTTACGGCCAACAAGAGACCCAGTACTTC. Residues: CASSYGQQETQYF.

This chain connects TRBV28 to TRBJ1-1; D is ambiguous. There are 13 residues in the CDR3. In germline, CDR1 is MDHEN, CDR2 SYDVKM. Trimming pared 10 bases from V and 4 bases from J, leaving 16 bases between. The CDR3 DNA reads TGTGCCACCCAAAAAAGGAGGGTCACTGAAGCTTTCTTT. This sequence encodes CATQKRRVTEAFF.

V is TRBV7-9 and J is TRBJ2-7, with a possible D match to TRBD1 (6 bases). Between the trimmed V and J ends, which lost 1 base and 5 bases, there was a span of 12 bases. Germline V gives CDR1 SEHNR, CDR2 FQNEAQ (reference sequence). The length of the CDR3 is 14 residues. The chain's CDR3 is CASSLGVTGDEQYF. DNA for the CDR3: TGTGCCAGCAGCTTAGGGGTGACAGGAGACGAGCAGTACTTC.

In its sample, this clone was seen a few times. J is TRBJ1-3 and V is TRBV9; D perhaps matches TRBD1 (5 bases). V was cut by 3 bases and J by 0 bases, with 10 bases left in between. The CDR3 is 15 amino acids. Germline-derived CDR1 and CDR2 are SGDLS and YYNGEE. This CDR3 is CASSAGAPSGNTIYF. CDR3 in DNA: TGTGCCAGCAGCGCCGGGGCCCCCTCTGGAAACACCATATATTTT.

The chain is built from TRBV6-4 and TRBJ1-5; D gene unclear. From germline, CDR1 is MRHNA and CDR2 SNTAGT. The CDR3 is 16 residues long. The germline V and J ends were trimmed by 2 bases and 2 bases, with 13 bases remaining between them. In DNA, the CDR3 is TGTGCCAGCAGTGACAAGCTAGGCGGCCGCAATCAGCCCCAGCATTTT. Translated, it gives CASSDKLGGRNQPQHF.

This chain links TRBV6-1 with TRBJ2-7; tentatively, D is TRBD1 (6 bases). The germline V gene has CDR1 MNHNS and CDR2 SASEGT. V was clipped by 1 base and J by 3 bases, with 13 bases between them. The CDR3 length is 15 residues. CDR3 coding DNA: TGTGCCAGCAGTGAAGGGGGCAGGGGATACTACGAGCAGTACTTC. Translation: CASSEGGRGYYEQYF.

The chain employs TRBV11-1 and TRBJ1-1; 7 bases are a match to TRBD1. This CDR3 is built from 16 residues. Trimming removed 2 bases from V and 0 bases from J; junction bases left unmatched: 6. Germline CDR1 reads SGHAT; CDR2 reads FQDESV (reference sequence). In DNA form, the CDR3 reads TGTGCCAGCAGCTTACTGACAGGGACCCTGAACACTGAAGCTTTCTTT. It yields the protein CASSLLTGTLNTEAFF.

The V and J genes are TRBV28 and TRBJ1-1, with 11 bases aligning to TRBD1. CDR3 length: 15 amino acids. J was trimmed by 5 bases and V by 0 bases; bases with no gene match: 2. CDR1 MDHEN and CDR2 SYDVKM come from the germline V gene. Here the CDR3 DNA reads TGTGCCAGCAGTTTATGGGACAGGGGGCGAACTGAAGCTTTCTTT. This translates into CASSLWDRGRTEAFF.